A selection of T cell receptor beta chains follows, all from one sample in a study of T cell changes during pregnancy in multiple sclerosis. Sequencing used immunoSEQ multiplex PCR; TCRdb keeps in-frame clones, though not all of them. The sample lists about 44,000 clones; about 89% were seen once. The sequenced sample was CD4+ T cells from peripheral blood mononuclear cells, obtained after pregnancy. All receptors come from a female donor with multiple sclerosis, enrolled in a pregnancy study. The conserved cysteine and the conserved F or W are not part of the CDR3 here.

J gene	V gene	CDR3 protein
TRBJ2-1	TRBV29-1	SAPGLGLFNEQF
TRBJ2-5	TRBV7-6	ASSAPGGLQETQY
TRBJ1-1	TRBV5-1	ASSLDRGGEAF
TRBJ1-1	TRBV19	ASSIAVPGRGTEAF
TRBJ2-3	TRBV18	ASSPPGGADTQY
TRBJ2-4	TRBV29-1	SDDYGPRDIQY
TRBJ2-7	TRBV10-1	ASSDGQTYEQY
TRBJ2-7	TRBV4-2	ASSPRGQKDEQY
TRBJ2-1	TRBV21-1	ASSSNPLTPSGDNEQF
TRBJ2-2	TRBV19	ASSGRAKTGELF